The 24 T cell receptor beta chains below all came from one sample that was sequenced in a study of shared clonotypes between healthy human individuals (TCRdb year 2020). The library came from the immunoSEQ multiplex PCR assay. Held by TCRdb, this immuneACCESS table contains in-frame sequences only and omits some clones. Under half of the omission traces to an unresolved V gene where checked; the cause of the rest is unknown. Present in this sample are about 990,000 clones, 78% of which were seen just once. The biggest ten clones account for 0.6% to 0.75% of the sample. Source material: memory CD4+ T cells from PBMCs. The sample's cell subset or site, from its label and the paper: CD45RA-negative fraction. The receptors derive from a man aged 18-30 years in good health. Some clones in this sample may be carry-over from other donors' samples.

The rearrangement links TRBV7-2 to TRBJ2-7; no clear D. There are 13 residues in the CDR3. Trimming pared 0 bases from V and 4 bases from J, leaving 7 bases between. The germline gives CDR1 SGHTA, CDR2 FQGNSA. CDR3 in amino acids: CASSLAPDYEQYF. The CDR3, as DNA: TGTGCCAGCAGCTTAGCCCCGGATTACGAGCAGTACTTC.

The table lists this clone with a few counts. V usage is TRBV27 and J usage is TRBJ2-1; perhaps TRBD2 as D (5 bases). Trimming pared 2 bases from V and 8 bases from J, leaving 10 bases between. The CDR3 is 13 amino acids. Germline CDR1 reads MNHEY; CDR2 reads SMNVEV (reference sequence). In nucleotides, the CDR3 is TGTGCCAGCAGTTTACGGGAAGTTGATGAGCAGTTCTTC. Translation: CASSLREVDEQFF.

The chain uses TRBV11-2 and TRBJ2-1, with TRBD2 matching 11 bases. Germline CDR1 is SGHAT and CDR2 is FQNNGV. Trimming removed 1 base from V and 11 bases from J; junction bases left unmatched: 7. This CDR3 is 15 amino acids long. CDR3 residues: CASSLGLAGTGKQFF. The DNA of the CDR3 is TGTGCCAGCAGCTTAGGACTAGCGGGAACCGGGAAGCAGTTCTTC.

In its sample, this clone was seen once. CDR3 DNA sequence: TGCGCCAGCAGCCTCAGCCGGCCCGAGGATGAAGCTTTCTTT. Its translation is CASSLSRPEDEAFF. This chain uses TRBV5-1 with TRBJ1-1; no definite D call. The V end was cut by 4 bases, the J end by 7 bases, with 17 bases between. The CDR3 length is 14 residues. CDR1 is SGHRS and CDR2 is YFSETQ in the germline V gene.

This chain links TRBV4-1 with TRBJ2-1; D possibly corresponds to TRBD2 (5 bases). The germline CDR1 and CDR2 sequences are MGHRA and YSYEKL. The ends were cut back, 0 bases at V and 4 bases at J, with 10 bases in the middle. The CDR3 extends over 15 amino acids. This CDR3 reads CASSQDRTSYNEQFF. CDR3 sequence (DNA): TGCGCCAGCAGCCAAGATCGAACTAGTTACAATGAGCAGTTCTTC.

The chain has TRBV4-1 and TRBJ2-1; 7 bases agree with TRBD2. The CDR3 is 15 amino acids. The ends lost 4 bases at V and 7 bases at J; junction bases unmatched: 10. In germline, CDR1 is MGHRA, CDR2 YSYEKL. CDR3 sequence: CASSLLGLVNNEQFF. The CDR3 nucleotides are TGCGCCAGCAGCCTGTTAGGACTAGTGAATAATGAGCAGTTCTTC.

This clone appeared once. The chain has TRBV19 and TRBJ2-7; D is unresolved. V lost 6 bases to trimming and J lost 2 bases, with 14 bases between them. The germline CDR1 and CDR2 sequences are LNHDA and SQIVND (reference sequence). This CDR3 has 14 residues. This CDR3 reads CASRDVDAPYEQYF. In DNA, the CDR3 is TGTGCCAGTAGAGATGTGGACGCACCCTACGAGCAGTACTTC.

In this sample, this clone turned up many times. V gene TRBV18 combines with J gene TRBJ2-1; a possible D gene is TRBD2 (6 bases). The ends were cut back, 3 bases at V and 8 bases at J, with 11 bases in the middle. This CDR3 has 13 amino acids. CDR1 and CDR2 (germline): KGHSH, LQKENI. The CDR3: CASSPGLNDEQFF. In nucleotides, the CDR3 is TGTGCCAGCTCACCCGGACTAAACGATGAGCAGTTCTTC.

For this clone: Since a far larger clone is one base different, this is likely a read error. In nucleotides, the CDR3 is TGTGCCAGCAGCTTGGACAGGGGTGACTATGGCTACACCTTC. It translates to CASSLDRGDYGYTF. The chain carries TRBV7-3 and TRBJ1-2; 9 bases map to TRBD1. CDR1 and CDR2 (germline): SGHTA, FQGTGA. This CDR3 region has 14 residues. The trim removed 3 bases at V and 3 bases at J, leaving 2 bases unmatched.

V is TRBV6-4 and J is TRBJ2-1; 11 bases are a match to TRBD2. Germline V gives CDR1 MRHNA, CDR2 SNTAGT. The CDR3 has 15 amino acids. Unmatched junction bases numbered 4, after V lost 5 bases and J lost 4 bases. The CDR3 DNA sequence: TGTGCCAGCAGTTTGACTAGCGGGAATTACAATGAGCAGTTCTTC. Translating gives CASSLTSGNYNEQFF.

The chain combines TRBV28 with TRBJ2-7; D remains unclear. Germline-derived CDR1 and CDR2 are MDHEN and SYDVKM. The CDR3 spans 13 residues. Trimming pared 9 bases from V and 0 bases from J, leaving 12 bases between. The CDR3 is CASSGSFSYEQYF. The CDR3 DNA follows: TGTGCCAGTTCTGGATCGTTCTCCTACGAGCAGTACTTC.

On this clone itself: Other DNA sequences in this sample translate to the same CDR3. The V gene is TRBV28, the J gene TRBJ1-3; D is ambiguous. The CDR3 contains 11 residues. Per germline, CDR1 MDHEN and CDR2 SYDVKM. V gave up 6 bases and J gave up 5 bases, with 5 bases separating them. CDR3 DNA: TGTGCCAGCAGCTTGCGAAACACCATATATTTT. It encodes CASSLRNTIYF. The entire variable domain, with the rest obtained from reference TRBV28 and TRBJ1-3, is as follows: DVKVTQSSRYLVKRTGEKVFLECVQDMDHENMFWYRQDPGLGLRLIYFSYDVKMKEKGDIPEGYSVSREKKERFSLILESASTNQTSMYLCASSLRNTIYFGEGSWLTVV.

The rearrangement joins TRBV6-6 to TRBJ1-1; tentatively, D is TRBD1 (5 bases). V lost 6 bases, J lost 6 bases, and 11 bases lay in between. The CDR3 sequence is 12 residues long. Germline CDR1 MNHNY, CDR2 SVGAGI (reference sequence). The chain's CDR3 is CASSPGKPEAFF. Written as DNA, the CDR3 is TGTGCCAGCAGCCCAGGGAAGCCTGAAGCTTTCTTT.

This clone was observed once. DNA of the CDR3: TGTGCCAGCAGCGTTGGACAGATACTCACAGATACGCAGTATTTT. This translates into CASSVGQILTDTQYF. The V and J genes are TRBV9 and TRBJ2-3; D might be TRBD1 (6 bases). The V gene's germline CDR1 is SGDLS and CDR2 YYNGEE. The CDR3 has 15 residues. V was cut by 2 bases and J by 2 bases, with 12 bases left in between.

This clone was seen a single time. The same CDR3 arises from other DNA sequences in this sample as well. This chain uses TRBV5-1 with TRBJ2-7; 9 bases are shared with TRBD2. The germline CDR1 and CDR2 sequences are SGHRS and YFSETQ. V shed 0 bases, J shed 4 bases, and the junction held 5 bases outside the gene matches. The CDR3 sequence is 15 residues long. CDR3 DNA: TGCGCCAGCAGCTTGGACGCGGGAGGGCCTTACGAGCAGTACTTC. Protein sequence: CASSLDAGGPYEQYF.

V and J are TRBV5-6 and TRBJ2-1; no clear D. The CDR3 is 14 amino acids. CDR1 and CDR2 (germline): SGHDT, YYEEEE. Deletions cut 0 bases from V and 3 bases from J, with 7 bases between. CDR3 DNA sequence: TGTGCCAGCAGCTTGGCCACCCACTACAATGAGCAGTTCTTC. It codes for CASSLATHYNEQFF.

The J gene is TRBJ2-2, the V gene TRBV7-9; unclear D gene. The germline V and J ends were trimmed by 5 bases and 4 bases, with 8 bases remaining between them. In germline, CDR1 is SEHNR, CDR2 FQNEAQ (reference sequence). CDR3 length equals 13 residues. This chain's CDR3 is CASSPVLTGELFF. CDR3 nucleotides: TGTGCCAGCAGCCCGGTACTCACCGGGGAGCTGTTTTTT.

This clone turned up a few times. The same CDR3 can be traced to other DNA sequences in this sample. The rearrangement links TRBV18 to TRBJ2-1; unclear D gene. Germline V lookup: CDR1 KGHSH, CDR2 LQKENI. V shed 3 bases and J shed 5 bases, with 2 bases lying between them. The CDR3 totals 11 residues. The CDR3 loop reads CASSPNNEQFF. CDR3 coding DNA: TGTGCCAGCTCACCGAACAATGAGCAGTTCTTC.

The gene calls are TRBV7-2 and TRBJ2-1; no clear D gene. Germline V lookup: CDR1 SGHTA, CDR2 FQGNSA. The ends were cut back, 8 bases at V and 0 bases at J, with 14 bases in the middle. The CDR3 extends over 15 amino acids. CDR3 DNA sequence: TGTGCCAGCTCCTTGGGTCCACTCTCCTACAATGAGCAGTTCTTC. Amino acid sequence: CASSLGPLSYNEQFF. Filled out from reference TRBV7-2 and TRBJ2-1, the complete variable domain reads GAGVSQSPSNKVTEKGKDVELRCDPISGHTALYWYRQSLGQGLEFLIYFQGNSAPDKSGLPSDRFSAERTGGSVSTLTIQRTQQEDSAVYLCASSLGPLSYNEQFFGPGTRLTVL.

This clone was observed once. The chain couples TRBV6-1 to TRBJ2-2, with a weak D call TRBD2 (5 bases). The CDR3 totals 14 residues. The germline V gene encodes CDR1 MNHNS and CDR2 SASEGT. V was cut by 8 bases and J by 4 bases, with 14 bases left in between. The CDR3 spells CASDPGLTTGELFF. In DNA form, the CDR3 reads TGTGCCAGCGATCCAGGACTCACCACCGGGGAGCTGTTTTTT.

For this clone: One base away lies a much larger clone, so this may be a sequencing read error. The identical CDR3 is also encoded by other nucleotide sequences in the sample. The chain carries TRBV5-6 and TRBJ1-2; TRBD1 matches 10 bases. Germline trimming cut 4 bases from V and 4 bases from J; bases unmatched to any gene: 7. This CDR3 contains 15 residues. Germline V gives CDR1 SGHDT, CDR2 YYEEEE. CDR3 sequence (DNA): TGTGCCAGCAGCAAACCGGGACAGGGGATCTATGGCTACACCTTC. As protein: CASSKPGQGIYGYTF. Variable domain in full (rest from reference TRBV5-6 and TRBJ1-2): DAGVTQSPTHLIKTRGQQVTLRCSPKSGHDTVSWYQQALGQGPQFIFQYYEEEERQRGNFPDRFSGHQFPNYSSELNVNALLLGDSALYLCASSKPGQGIYGYTFGSGTRLTVV.

This chain links TRBV18 with TRBJ2-6, with 7 positions matching TRBD1. Germline trimming cut 2 bases from V and 2 bases from J; bases unmatched to any gene: 3. The CDR3 spans 16 residues. Germline V gene lookup returns CDR1 KGHSH and CDR2 LQKENI. DNA for the CDR3: TGTGCCAGCTCACCAGTCACAGGGGCTGGGGCCAACGTCCTGACTTTC. Translation gives CASSPVTGAGANVLTF.

To note about this clone: This may be a read error: a much more frequent sequence differs by one nucleotide. The chain recombines TRBV4-1 with TRBJ1-2; TRBD1 aligns across 8 bases. Germline V lookup: CDR1 MGHRA, CDR2 YSYEKL. V shed 6 bases, J shed 7 bases, and the junction held 4 bases outside the gene matches. The CDR3 sequence is 12 residues long. CDR3 residues: CASSRTGCGYTF. The CDR3 DNA reads as TGCGCCAGCAGTAGGACAGGGTGTGGCTACACCTTC.

The V call is TRBV25-1, the J call TRBJ1-5; D may be TRBD1 (5 bases). CDR3 size: 13 residues. Germline CDR1 reads MGHDK; CDR2 reads SYGVNS. V was trimmed by 4 bases and J by 6 bases, leaving 10 bases between them. CDR3 residues: CASSGRGTQPQHF. Here the CDR3 DNA reads TGTGCCAGCAGTGGGAGGGGCACTCAGCCCCAGCATTTT.